The clone carrying this T cell receptor (beta chain) was observed a few times. Per the authors' pipeline: Amplification of reference gene primers provided the estimated nucleated cell counts. Sequencing used immunoSEQ multiplex PCR; TCRdb keeps in-frame clones, though not all of them. V, J and clone size derive from that table, while D and trimming were established from the DNA sequence. Altogether about 240,000 clones are present, approximately 83% being singletons, with the ten largest covering more than 9.5%. V was clipped by 0 bases and J by 3 bases, with 15 bases between them. The CDR3 is 16 residues long. Germline V gene sequence: CDR1 SEHNR, CDR2 FQNEAQ (reference sequence). This sample was taken from a study of blood T cell repertoires in COVID-19. Study context: Acute and convalescent COVID-19 specimens originated in the United States, Italy and Spain. T cells, B-cell-depleted T cells, or PBMCs provided the cDNA or gDNA that served as material.

This receptor was identified in a woman older than 75 with acute or convalescent COVID-19. V and J are TRBV7-9 and TRBJ2-7; maybe TRBD1 (5 bases). Sequencing was carried out using peripheral blood. The CDR3 DNA reads as TGTGCCAGCAGCTTAGCCGGAAGGGGCCTACTCTACGAGCAGTACTTC. This translates into CASSLAGRGLLYEQYF.